Listed here are 21 T cell receptor beta chains from one sample, sequenced in a study of CD8 T cells in ankylosing spondylitis. General study points: Ankylosing spondylitis blood seemed to carry a telltale TCR beta motif made of roughly 8 highly homologous variants.

TCRdb recomputed calls from the 5' RACE reads with MiXCR, one row per CDR3 protein. The table has about 500,000 distinct CDR3 sequences, more than 9.5% seen once; the top ten hold 6.8%. Their antigens remain unidentified. The sequencing sample was made of blood, either unsorted or a sorted T cell fraction (not recorded which). These receptors came from a male donor with ankylosing spondylitis.

Only a few counts were recorded for this clonotype. This chain links TRBV11-3 with TRBJ2-7; unclear D gene. From germline, CDR1 is SGHNT and CDR2 YENEEA. The CDR3 length is 13 residues. V was clipped by 2 bases and J by 2 bases, with 7 bases between them. The CDR3: CASSLLSAYEQYV. In DNA form, the CDR3 reads TGTGCCAGCAGCTTATTGTCCGCCTACGAGCAGTACGTC.

This clonotype has ten or more counts. The chain joins TRBV14 to TRBJ2-1; D gene uncertain. Trimming pared 2 bases from V and 2 bases from J, leaving 10 bases between. The CDR3 runs 15 residues. The germline CDR1 and CDR2 sequences are SGHDN and FVKESK. CDR3 sequence: CASSQHEPTYNEQFF. CDR3 in DNA: TGTGCCAGCAGCCAACACGAACCCACCTACAATGAGCAGTTCTTC.

CDR3 sequence (DNA): TGCGCCAGCAGCTTTCGTACAGAATCCTACAATGAGCAGTTCTTC. This gives the protein CASSFRTESYNEQFF. This rearrangement joins TRBV5-1 to TRBJ2-1; no firm D call. The CDR3 runs 15 residues. Germline-derived CDR1 and CDR2 are SGHRS and YFSETQ. Trimming removed 2 bases at V and 1 base at J, with 10 bases between.

The chain recombines TRBV6-5 with TRBJ2-1; 10 nucleotides line up with TRBD2. The CDR3 is 15 amino acids. V dropped 4 bases and J dropped 6; count of bases not matched to a gene: 6. CDR1 is MNHEY and CDR2 is SVGAGI in the germline V gene. The CDR3 coding sequence is TGTGCCAGCAGTTTGCAAGCGGGAGGGATCAATGAGCAGTTCTTC. Encoded protein: CASSLQAGGINEQFF.

This clonotype was detected only a few times. The V gene is TRBV6-1, the J gene TRBJ2-5, with 7 positions matching TRBD2. The CDR3 is 15 residues long. The V segment lost 7 bases and the J segment 5 bases; nucleotides outside the gene matches: 13. CDR1 and CDR2 (germline): MNHNS, SASEGT. The CDR3 DNA is TGTGCCAGCAAAAATGAAGCGGGACGGCCGGAGACCCAGTACTTC. It translates to CASKNEAGRPETQYF.

The V call is TRBV19, the J call TRBJ1-2, with D unresolved. CDR1 is LNHDA, CDR2 SQIVND, per germline (reference sequence). The ends were cut back, 5 bases at V and 4 bases at J, with 11 bases in the middle. The CDR3 runs to 13 residues. CDR3: CASSADGSYGYTF. Here the CDR3 DNA reads TGTGCCAGTAGTGCGGACGGCTCCTATGGCTACACCTTC. The whole variable domain, filled in from reference TRBV19 and TRBJ1-2, reads DGGITQSPKYLFRKEGQNVTLSCEQNLNHDAMYWYRQDPGQGLRLIYYSQIVNDFQKGDIAEGYSVSREKKESFPLTVTSAQKNPTAFYLCASSADGSYGYTFGSGTRLTVV.

The chain employs TRBV11-2 and TRBJ2-1; TRBD2 might be the D (6 bases). The V end lost 6 bases, the J end lost 5 bases, and 20 bases lay between the germline ends. The CDR3 length is 16 residues. Germline CDR1 SGHAT, CDR2 FQNNGV. The CDR3 is CASSSQEGKMDNEQFF. The CDR3 DNA follows: TGTGCCAGCAGTTCGCAGGAGGGCAAGATGGACAATGAGCAGTTCTTC.

This clonotype was seen once. The chain carries TRBV6-1 and TRBJ2-6; D unclear. The length of the CDR3 is 14 residues. Germline CDR1 MNHNS, CDR2 SASEGT. V gave up 9 bases and J gave up 3 bases, with 12 bases separating them. Written as DNA, the CDR3 is TGTGCCAGTCTAAACATGTATGGGGCCAACGTCCTGACTTTC. Protein: CASLNMYGANVLTF.

The sample holds many counts of this clonotype. V gene TRBV29-1 combines with J gene TRBJ2-2; D is unresolved. Germline V CDR1 and CDR2: SQVTM, ANQGSEA. CDR3 length: 11 amino acids. V lost 1 base, J lost 7 bases, and 4 bases lay in between. CDR3 sequence reads: CSVEVGGELFF. The CDR3 bases are TGCAGCGTTGAAGTTGGCGGGGAGCTGTTTTTT.

V gene TRBV19 combines with J gene TRBJ1-2; 10 bases map to TRBD1. CDR1 and CDR2 from the germline V gene are LNHDA and SQIVND (reference sequence). V trimming: 3 bases; J trimming: 4 bases; junction bases outside the gene matches: 2. The CDR3 totals 14 residues. CDR3 region: CASSMGQGSYGYTF. The CDR3 bases are TGTGCCAGTAGTATGGGACAGGGGTCCTATGGCTACACCTTC.

The sample holds a few counts of this clonotype. This chain uses TRBV20-1 with TRBJ1-4; D remains ambiguous. The CDR3 is made up of 14 amino acids. The V end lost 6 bases, the J end lost 4 bases, and 15 bases lay between the germline ends. Per germline, CDR1 DFQATT and CDR2 SNEGSKA (reference sequence). The CDR3 DNA is TGCAGTGCCAGGAATACATACCTTAATGAAAAACTGTTTTTT. Its protein product is CSARNTYLNEKLFF.

The CDR3 reads CSARRDQPQHF. The CDR3 bases are TGCAGTGCTAGAAGGGATCAGCCCCAGCATTTT. The chain is built from TRBV20-1 and TRBJ1-5; no clear D gene. This CDR3 has 11 residues. V lost 2 bases to trimming and J lost 5 bases, with 4 bases between them. Per the germline V gene, CDR1 is DFQATT and CDR2 is SNEGSKA (reference sequence).

This clonotype has just a few counts. This chain joins TRBV14 and TRBJ2-5, with D possibly called TRBD1 or TRBD2 (6 bases each). Germline V gives CDR1 SGHDN, CDR2 FVKESK. Trimming took 4 bases from V and 1 from J, leaving 7 bases between them. CDR3 length equals 13 residues. DNA of the CDR3: TGTGCCAGCAGCCGGGGGGCCCAAGAGACCCAGTACTTC. It codes for CASSRGAQETQYF. Filled out from reference TRBV14 and TRBJ2-5, the complete variable domain reads EAGVTQFPSHSVIEKGQTVTLRCDPISGHDNLYWYRRVMGKEIKFLLHFVKESKQDESGMPNNRFLAERTGGTYSTLKVQPAELEDSGVYFCASSRGAQETQYFGPGTRLLVL.

The chain combines TRBV5-1 with TRBJ2-7; 7 nucleotides align to TRBD1. CDR1 is SGHRS, CDR2 YFSETQ, per germline. Germline trimming cut 7 bases from V and 4 bases from J; bases unmatched to any gene: 8. This CDR3 has 13 residues. Here the CDR3 reads CASHRGPEYEQYV. CDR3 coding DNA: TGCGCCAGCCACAGGGGCCCCGAATACGAGCAGTACGTC.

This clonotype has just a few counts. The chain uses TRBV20-1 and TRBJ1-2; TRBD1 might be the D (6 bases). From germline, CDR1 is DFQATT and CDR2 SNEGSKA (reference sequence). This CDR3 is built from 14 residues. V was cut by 5 bases and J by 3 bases, with 16 bases left in between. CDR3 nucleotides: TGCAGTGCTGGCGACAGGACCCCCCACTATGGCTACACCTTC. Its protein is CSAGDRTPHYGYTF.

The rearrangement joins TRBV20-1 to TRBJ2-3; TRBD2 matches 11 bases. Trimming at V came to 6 bases and at J to 3 bases, leaving 8 bases not matched to a gene. CDR3 length: 15 amino acids. The germline CDR1 and CDR2 sequences are DFQATT and SNEGSKA (reference sequence). DNA for the CDR3: TGCAGTGCCCTTAGCGGGAGGGTTCAGACAGATACGCAGTATTTT. Its translation is CSALSGRVQTDTQYF.

The genes are TRBV21-1 and TRBJ2-1; the table's D call TRBD1 went unverified against the DNA. TRBV21-1 is noted as a pseudogene. The CDR3 loop spans 14 amino acids. The CDR3 spells CASSATVRYNEQFF. The CDR3 DNA reads as TGTGCCAGCAGCGCGACAGTTAGATACAATGAGCAGTTCTTC.

As regards this clonotype: This may be a read error, as it is one base from a much larger clone. The chain has TRBV29-1 and TRBJ1-2, with 7 bases that match TRBD1. V shed 7 bases and J 6 bases; nucleotides not matched to a gene: 5. CDR3 size: 11 residues. Per germline, CDR1 SQVTM and CDR2 ANQGSEA. DNA for the CDR3: TGCAGCGCTGACAGGGTGGATGGCTACACCTTC. Protein product: CSADRVDGYTF. Combining the CDR3 with reference TRBV29-1 and TRBJ1-2 gives the whole variable domain SAVISQKPSRDICQRGTSLTIQCQVDSQVTMMFWYRQQPGQSLTLIATANQGSEATYESGFVIDKFPISRPNLTFSTLTVSNMSPEDSSIYLCSADRVDGYTFGSGTRLTVV.

This chain connects TRBV29-1 to TRBJ2-1; 10 positions match TRBD2. The CDR3 extends over 19 amino acids. Looked up from germline, CDR1 is SQVTM and CDR2 is ANQGSEA. V shed 1 base, J shed 1 base, and the junction held 13 bases outside the gene matches. CDR3 protein: CSVEGRSGRAGGSYNEQFF. The CDR3 nucleotides are TGCAGCGTTGAAGGGAGAAGCGGGAGGGCCGGTGGGTCCTACAATGAGCAGTTCTTC.

The sample holds many counts of this clonotype. V and J are TRBV4-1 and TRBJ2-5, with D unclear. Germline V lookup: CDR1 MGHRA, CDR2 YSYEKL. V was shortened by 1 base and J by 2 bases, with 8 bases between the two germline ends. The CDR3 is 14 amino acids. The CDR3 nucleotides read TGCGCCAGCAGCCAAGTTCGGAAACAAGAGACCCAGTACTTC. This translates into CASSQVRKQETQYF.

This clonotype has just a few counts. The chain uses TRBV11-2 and TRBJ2-1; D is ambiguous. V was cut by 5 bases and J by 10 bases, with 12 bases left in between. Germline CDR1 SGHAT, CDR2 FQNNGV. This CDR3 region has 12 residues. CDR3 sequence: CASSPVIGEQFF. The CDR3 nucleotides read TGTGCCAGCAGCCCCGTGATTGGGGAGCAGTTCTTC. The complete variable domain, with remaining parts taken from reference TRBV11-2 and TRBJ2-1, reads EAGVAQSPRYKIIEKRQSVAFWCNPISGHATLYWYQQILGQGPKLLIQFQNNGVVDDSQLPKDRFSAERLKGVDSTLKIQPAKLEDSAVYLCASSPVIGEQFFGPGTRLTVL.